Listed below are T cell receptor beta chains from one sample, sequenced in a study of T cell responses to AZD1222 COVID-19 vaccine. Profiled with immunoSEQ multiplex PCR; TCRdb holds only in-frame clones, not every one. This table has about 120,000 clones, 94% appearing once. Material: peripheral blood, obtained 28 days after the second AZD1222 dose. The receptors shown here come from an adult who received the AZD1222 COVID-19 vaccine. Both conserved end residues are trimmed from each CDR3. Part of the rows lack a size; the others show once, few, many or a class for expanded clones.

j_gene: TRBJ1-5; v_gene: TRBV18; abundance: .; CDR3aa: ASSQGGDHQPQH
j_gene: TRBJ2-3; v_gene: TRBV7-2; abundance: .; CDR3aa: ASSGRGGTLNTQY
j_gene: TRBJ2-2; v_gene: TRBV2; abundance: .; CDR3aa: ASSVKVGGPGRRHQETGELF
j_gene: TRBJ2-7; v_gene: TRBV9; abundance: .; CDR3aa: ASSVGVVGRLYEQY
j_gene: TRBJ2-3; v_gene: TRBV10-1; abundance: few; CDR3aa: ASSDGGRPDTQY
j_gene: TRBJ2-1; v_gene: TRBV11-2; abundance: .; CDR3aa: ASSLYGVGNYEQF
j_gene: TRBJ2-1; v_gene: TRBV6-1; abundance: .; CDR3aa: ASSERGRGTYNEQF
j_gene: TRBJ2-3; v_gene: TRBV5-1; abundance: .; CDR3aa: ASSPLSGTGGKDTQY
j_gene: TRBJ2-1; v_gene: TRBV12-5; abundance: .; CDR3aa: ASGPSGGRPNEQF
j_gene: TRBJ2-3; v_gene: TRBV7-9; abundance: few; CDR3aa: ASSSTPGQGPLVDTQY
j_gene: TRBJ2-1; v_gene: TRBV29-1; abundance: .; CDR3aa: SVADQPNEQF
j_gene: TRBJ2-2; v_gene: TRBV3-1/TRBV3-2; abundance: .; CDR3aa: ASSQFARGTNTGELF
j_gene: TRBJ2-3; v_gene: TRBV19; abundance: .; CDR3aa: ASRISGGADTQY
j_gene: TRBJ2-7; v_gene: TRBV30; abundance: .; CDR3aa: AWTPGNLYEQY
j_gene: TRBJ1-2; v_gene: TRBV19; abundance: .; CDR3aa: ASRSDSNNYGYT
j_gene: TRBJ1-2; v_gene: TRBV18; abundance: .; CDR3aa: ASSPQGTGVPGYT
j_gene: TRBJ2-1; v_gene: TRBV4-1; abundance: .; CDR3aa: ASSPKDYFSYNEQF
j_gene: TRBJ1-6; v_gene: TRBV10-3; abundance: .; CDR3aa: AISERDGSSYNSPLH
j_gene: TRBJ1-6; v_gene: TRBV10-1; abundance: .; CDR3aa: ASSQGYNSPLH
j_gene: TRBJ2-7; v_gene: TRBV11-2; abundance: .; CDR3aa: ASSLMQGIVTYEQY
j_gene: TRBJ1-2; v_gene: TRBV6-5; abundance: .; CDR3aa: ASTPLGRGGYT
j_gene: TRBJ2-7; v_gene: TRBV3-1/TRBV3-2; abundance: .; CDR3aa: ASSHYFSREATYEQY
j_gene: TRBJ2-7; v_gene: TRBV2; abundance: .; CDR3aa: ASSVLAGEHEQY
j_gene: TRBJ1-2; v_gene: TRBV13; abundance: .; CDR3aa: ASSLKGEAGSGYGYT
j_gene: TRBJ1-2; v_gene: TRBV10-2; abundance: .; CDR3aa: ASSAGGGNT
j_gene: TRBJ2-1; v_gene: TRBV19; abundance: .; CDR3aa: ASSPLSSYNEQF
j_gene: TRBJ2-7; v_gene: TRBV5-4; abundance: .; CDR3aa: ASSLLGSNSYEQY
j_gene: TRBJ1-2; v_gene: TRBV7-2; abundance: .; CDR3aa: ASSLIEGHHGYT
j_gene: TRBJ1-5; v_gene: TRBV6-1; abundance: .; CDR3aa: ASSELGQYSNQPQH
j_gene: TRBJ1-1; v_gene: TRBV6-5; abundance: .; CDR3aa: ASNPQGRPEAF
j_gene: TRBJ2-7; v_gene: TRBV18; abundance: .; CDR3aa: ASSPNTAREQY
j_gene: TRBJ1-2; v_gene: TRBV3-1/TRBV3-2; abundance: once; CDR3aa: ASSLLQVQPANYGYT
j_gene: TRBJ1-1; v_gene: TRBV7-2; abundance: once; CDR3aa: ASSLVLGHTEAF
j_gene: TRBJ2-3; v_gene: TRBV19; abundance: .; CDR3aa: ASSIRQDPHLLDTQY
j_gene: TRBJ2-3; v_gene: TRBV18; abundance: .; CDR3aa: ASSLFRTLGDTQY
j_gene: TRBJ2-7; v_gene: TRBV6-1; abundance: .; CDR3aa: ASSEFVAESSYEQY
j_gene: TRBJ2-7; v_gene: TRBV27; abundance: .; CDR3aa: ASSSGVSYEQY
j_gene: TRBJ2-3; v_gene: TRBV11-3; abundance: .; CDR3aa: ASSLAGTDTQY
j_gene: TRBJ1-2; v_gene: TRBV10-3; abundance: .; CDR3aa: AISAGQGPYGYT